A single sample gave rise to the 27 T cell receptor beta chains below, sequenced in a study of regulatory T cells in long-lasting Graves disease. iRepertoire HTBI primers and Arm-PCR of CDR3 regions built TCR beta libraries. MiXCR, applied by TCRdb to the multiplex PCR reads, yields one record per CDR3 protein. Of a few hundred thousand distinct CDR3 sequences listed, about 11% are singletons. Specified time point: newly diagnosed GD, antithyroid drugs for less than 3 months. With RNA extracted from PBMCs as input, the TCR library was made. This sample was also put to use in a study of T cells in Graves' hyperthyroidism and ophthalmopathy.

The sequences come from peripheral blood mononuclear cells (PBMCs), collected at new diagnosis, from a patient treated with antithyroid drugs. These receptors all stem from a woman aged 18 to 35 with Graves disease.

Remarks on this clonotype: At one boundary the junction diverges from the germline segment, which might be a read error. The chain links TRBV12-3 or TRBV12-4 to TRBJ1-1; TRBD1 might be the D (5 bases). The CDR3 spans 15 residues. Written as DNA, the CDR3 is TGTGCCAGCAGTCATCGAGAGGGGAGGAGCACTGAAGCTTTTTTT. Protein sequence: CASSHREGRSTEAFF.

There are many counts of this clonotype. The gene calls are TRBV28 and TRBJ1-2; D unclear. Trimming took 2 bases from V and 8 from J, leaving 15 bases between them. The CDR3 length is 14 residues. Germline V gives CDR1 MDHEN, CDR2 SYDVKM. The CDR3 coding sequence is TGTGCCAGCAGTTTAAACGCGAGGTTTCGAGGCTACACCTTC. Protein: CASSLNARFRGYTF.

This clonotype was recorded at least ten times. The chain is built from TRBV2 and TRBJ2-2; a possible D gene is TRBD2 (7 bases). The CDR3 consists of 15 residues. Trimming pared 4 bases from V and 4 bases from J, leaving 13 bases between. Germline V gene lookup returns CDR1 SNHLY and CDR2 FYNNEI. Here the CDR3 DNA reads TGTGCCAGCAGTGGGGGGGGCGCGGGCACCGGGGAGCTGTTTTTT. It translates to CASSGGGAGTGELFF.

To note about this clonotype: A single base separates this from a much larger clone, so it may be a read error. The CDR3 end shows no conserved phenylalanine or tryptophan, and so a read error is likely. This chain joins TRBV6-5 and TRBJ2-1, with D tentatively TRBD1 (6 bases). Trimming removed 2 bases from V and 2 bases from J, with 16 bases in between. CDR1 is MNHEY and CDR2 is SVGAGI in the germline V gene. The CDR3 extends over 17 amino acids. This chain's CDR3 is CASSYPLGQSPYNEQFS. The DNA of the CDR3 is TGTGCCAGCAGTTACCCATTAGGACAGAGTCCCTACAATGAGCAGTTCTCC.

On this clonotype: Given a much more abundant clone one base away, this may be a read error. The chain couples TRBV27 to TRBJ2-7; 10 bases fit TRBD1. Germline lookup yields CDR1 MNHEY and CDR2 SMNVEV (reference sequence). CDR3 size: 15 residues. The trim removed 2 bases at V and 8 bases at J, leaving 9 bases unmatched. The CDR3 spells CASSLHDRGQSKQYF. The CDR3 DNA reads TGTGCCAGCAGTTTACATGACAGGGGGCAATCAAAGCAGTACTTC.

V usage is TRBV12-3 or TRBV12-4 and J usage is TRBJ2-1, with 9 bases matching TRBD2. J lost 9 bases, V lost 3 bases, and 6 bases had no gene match. The CDR3 is 14 residues long. CDR3 in DNA: TGTGCCAGCAGTTTCACGGCGGGGGGGCTTGAGCAGTTCTTC. Protein product: CASSFTAGGLEQFF.

This clonotype appeared many times. The chain uses TRBV19 and TRBJ1-5; D perhaps matches TRBD1 (5 bases). The CDR3 consists of 17 residues. The ends were cut back, 6 bases at V and 5 bases at J, with 23 bases in the middle. In germline, CDR1 is LNHDA, CDR2 SQIVND (reference sequence). CDR3 sequence (DNA): TGTGCCAGTAGCGGCGCGAAGAGACAGCCGGTCGATCAGCCCCAGCATTTT. This codes for CASSGAKRQPVDQPQHF. Complete variable domain (other parts from reference TRBV19 and TRBJ1-5): DGGITQSPKYLFRKEGQNVTLSCEQNLNHDAMYWYRQDPGQGLRLIYYSQIVNDFQKGDIAEGYSVSREKKESFPLTVTSAQKNPTAFYLCASSGAKRQPVDQPQHFGDGTRLSIL.

There are a few counts of this clonotype. The rearrangement joins TRBV4-3 to TRBJ1-1; D gene uncertain. CDR1 and CDR2 from the germline V gene are LGHNA and YSLEER. V was trimmed by 5 bases and J by 3 bases, leaving 10 bases between them. This CDR3 region has 13 residues. The CDR3 loop is CASSRYSYTEAFF. The CDR3 coding sequence is TGCGCCAGCAGCAGATATTCCTACACTGAAGCTTTCTTT.

This clonotype came up many times. The J gene is TRBJ2-7, the V gene TRBV3-1; D tentatively reads TRBD1 or TRBD2 (5 bases each). This CDR3 contains 13 residues. Trimming stripped 2 bases from V and 6 bases from J, with 11 bases between. Germline V gives CDR1 LGHDT, CDR2 YNNKEL (reference sequence). Written as DNA, the CDR3 is TGTGCCAGCAGCCAATACCGGGGCGGCGAGCAGTACTTC. This codes for CASSQYRGGEQYF.

This clonotype was detected ten times or more. The chain is built from TRBV7-9 and TRBJ2-7; TRBD1 agrees at 11 bases. The ends lost 5 bases at V and 2 bases at J; junction bases unmatched: 5. The CDR3 totals 15 residues. Germline values: CDR1 SEHNR, CDR2 FQNEAQ (reference sequence). As DNA, the CDR3 is TGTGCCAGCAGCCCCGGGACAGGGGGTGCCTACGAGCAGTACTTC. This sequence encodes CASSPGTGGAYEQYF.

This clonotype was recorded a few times. This chain joins TRBV12-3 or TRBV12-4 and TRBJ1-5; a possible D gene is TRBD1 (6 bases). Trimming cost V 5 bases and J 4 bases, with 15 bases left between them. The CDR3 has 15 amino acids. This chain's CDR3 is CASSNHGQKNQPQHF. The DNA for the CDR3 is TGTGCCAGCAGTAACCACGGACAGAAGAATCAGCCCCAGCATTTT.

This clonotype has just one count. As DNA, the CDR3 is TGTGCCAGCAGTGCCGGGACTAGCGGGGGTACAGGGGAGTTCTTC. Amino acids: CASSAGTSGGTGEFF. The chain is built from TRBV6-1 and TRBJ2-1, with 14 bases that match TRBD2. V was clipped by 4 bases and J by 14 bases; unmatched bases: 10. The CDR3 loop spans 15 amino acids. Germline V gene data show CDR1 as MNHNS and CDR2 as SASEGT.

This clonotype appeared many times. The rearrangement uses TRBV4-3 and TRBJ2-5, with 7 positions matching TRBD1. CDR3 length: 16 amino acids. The germline CDR1 and CDR2 sequences are LGHNA and YSLEER. After removal of 0 bases from V and 4 bases from J, the junction contained 8 bases not matched to a gene. The CDR3 loop reads CASSQEGTAYGETQYF. The DNA of the CDR3 is TGCGCCAGCAGCCAAGAAGGGACAGCCTATGGAGAGACCCAGTACTTC.

This clonotype was counted a few times. This chain uses TRBV7-9 with TRBJ1-6; D gene ambiguous. V was trimmed by 5 bases and J by 4 bases, leaving 9 bases between them. Germline V CDR1 and CDR2: SEHNR, FQNEAQ (reference sequence). The CDR3 spans 14 residues. The CDR3 region has the DNA TGTGCCAGCAGCCCACAGAGTTATAATTCACCCCTCCACTTT. Encoded protein: CASSPQSYNSPLHF.

The J gene is TRBJ1-6, the V gene TRBV29-1; 7 bases fit TRBD1. The germline V gene has CDR1 SQVTM and CDR2 ANQGSEA. V shed 6 bases, J shed 10 bases, and the junction held 9 bases outside the gene matches. The CDR3 is 13 amino acids. The CDR3 region is CSVGDRPESPLHF. CDR3 DNA sequence: TGCAGCGTGGGGGACAGACCGGAGTCACCCCTCCACTTT.

At least ten counts were recorded for this clonotype. The rearrangement joins TRBV7-8 to TRBJ1-5, with D maybe TRBD1 (6 bases). Trimming removed 0 bases at V and 4 bases at J, with 16 bases between. The CDR3 contains 17 residues. CDR1 SGHVS and CDR2 FQNEAQ come from the germline V gene. The CDR3 loop reads CASSLAIGQRSNQPQHF. The DNA of the CDR3 is TGTGCCAGCAGCTTAGCTATCGGACAGAGGTCGAATCAGCCCCAGCATTTT.

This clonotype was recorded at least ten times. The J gene is TRBJ2-5, the V gene TRBV7-8, with a tentative D call TRBD2 (5 bases). The germline V and J ends were trimmed by 2 bases and 5 bases, with 9 bases remaining between them. The CDR3 consists of 13 residues. CDR1 is SGHVS, CDR2 FQNEAQ, per germline. The CDR3 sequence is CASSLMERETQYF. The CDR3 coding sequence is TGTGCCAGCAGCTTAATGGAGCGGGAGACCCAGTACTTC.

This clonotype was recorded many times. The rearrangement links TRBV6-9 to TRBJ1-2; no clear D. The CDR3 length is 12 residues. CDR1 MNHGY and CDR2 SVAAGI come from the germline V gene. The ends were cut back, 3 bases at V and 4 bases at J, with 6 bases in the middle. The CDR3 DNA reads as TGTGCCAGCAGTTACCAGTTCTATGGCTACACCTTC. Its protein product is CASSYQFYGYTF.

This clonotype was detected many times. The chain uses TRBV27 and TRBJ1-2, with 9 positions matching TRBD1. V dropped 1 base and J dropped 3; count of bases not matched to a gene: 9. Looked up from germline, CDR1 is MNHEY and CDR2 is SMNVEV (reference sequence). The CDR3 covers 17 residues. This CDR3 is CASSLFSPTGGYYGYTF. CDR3 nucleotides: TGTGCCAGCAGTTTATTCTCCCCGACAGGGGGATACTATGGCTACACCTTC.

In this sample, this clonotype turned up many times. The rearrangement links TRBV10-3 to TRBJ2-2, with 7 bases matching TRBD1. V was clipped by 4 bases and J by 5 bases; unmatched bases: 1. Germline-derived CDR1 and CDR2 are ENHRY and SYGVKD. This CDR3 contains 13 residues. The CDR3 loop reads CAISATGTGELFF. The CDR3 DNA sequence: TGTGCCATCAGTGCGACAGGGACCGGGGAGCTGTTTTTT.

This clonotype was picked up a small number of times. A much larger clone sits a single nucleotide away, making a read error possible. V usage is TRBV10-3 and J usage is TRBJ1-4; tentatively, D is TRBD1 (5 bases). The CDR3 is 13 amino acids. Looked up from germline, CDR1 is ENHRY and CDR2 is SYGVKD. DNA for the CDR3: TGTGCCATCAGGGACACAACTAATGGAAAACTGTTTTTT. Translated: CAIRDTTNGKLFF.

This clonotype showed up many times. This chain joins TRBV2 and TRBJ1-5; no definite D call. Trimming left V 2 bases short and J 5 bases short, with 25 bases between. The CDR3 spans 19 residues. CDR1 SNHLY and CDR2 FYNNEI come from the germline V gene. CDR3 nucleotides: TGTGCCAGCAGTGAAAGTTTAGGTGATTGGTTTTCGGGCGATCAGCCCCAGCATTTT. Amino acids: CASSESLGDWFSGDQPQHF.

This clonotype was recorded at least ten times. Germline is not matched at one junction end, which may reflect a read error. V gene TRBV20-1 combines with J gene TRBJ2-1; TRBD2 matches 8 bases. This CDR3 contains 13 residues. Germline values: CDR1 DFQATT, CDR2 SNEGSKA (reference sequence). CDR3 coding DNA: TGCAGTGCAAGAGCGGGAGTGATGAATGAGCAGTTCTTC. It yields the protein CSARAGVMNEQFF.

This clonotype was recorded at least ten times. The genes are TRBV2 and TRBJ1-2; weak D call: TRBD1 (5 bases). V was trimmed by 4 bases and J by 7 bases, leaving 19 bases between them. This CDR3 comprises 15 residues. Looked up from germline, CDR1 is SNHLY and CDR2 is FYNNEI. The CDR3 loop reads CASSARGTWATGYTF. CDR3 sequence (DNA): TGTGCCAGCAGTGCCCGTGGGACGTGGGCTACTGGCTACACCTTC.

In this sample, this clonotype turned up a few times. The chain is built from TRBV5-6 and TRBJ2-5; D might be TRBD2 (5 bases). V dropped 1 base and J dropped 3 bases, with 22 bases sitting between them. Germline V lookup: CDR1 SGHDT, CDR2 YYEEEE. This CDR3 is built from 18 residues. CDR3 nucleotide sequence: TGTGCCAGCAGCTTGATTAGGTTTTCGCGTGTGAGGGAAGAGACCCAGTACTTC. It yields the protein CASSLIRFSRVREETQYF.

This clonotype showed up many times. V and J are TRBV20-1 and TRBJ1-2; a possible D gene is TRBD1 (5 bases). CDR1 is DFQATT, CDR2 SNEGSKA, per germline (reference sequence). The CDR3 loop spans 13 amino acids. Trimming pared 5 bases from V and 8 bases from J, leaving 18 bases between. Here the CDR3 reads CSAQPREYDGYTF. CDR3 bases: TGCAGTGCTCAACCCAGGGAGTATGACGGCTACACCTTC.

This clonotype was counted ten times or more. This rearrangement joins TRBV28 to TRBJ2-7; possible D gene TRBD2, 5 bases. This CDR3 is 15 amino acids long. Deletions cut 5 bases from V and 7 bases from J, with 21 bases between. Germline CDR1 reads MDHEN; CDR2 reads SYDVKM. Here the CDR3 reads CASSLGSPLGGEQYF. For the CDR3, the DNA is TGTGCCAGCAGTCTAGGATCACCCTTGGGCGGGGAGCAGTACTTC.